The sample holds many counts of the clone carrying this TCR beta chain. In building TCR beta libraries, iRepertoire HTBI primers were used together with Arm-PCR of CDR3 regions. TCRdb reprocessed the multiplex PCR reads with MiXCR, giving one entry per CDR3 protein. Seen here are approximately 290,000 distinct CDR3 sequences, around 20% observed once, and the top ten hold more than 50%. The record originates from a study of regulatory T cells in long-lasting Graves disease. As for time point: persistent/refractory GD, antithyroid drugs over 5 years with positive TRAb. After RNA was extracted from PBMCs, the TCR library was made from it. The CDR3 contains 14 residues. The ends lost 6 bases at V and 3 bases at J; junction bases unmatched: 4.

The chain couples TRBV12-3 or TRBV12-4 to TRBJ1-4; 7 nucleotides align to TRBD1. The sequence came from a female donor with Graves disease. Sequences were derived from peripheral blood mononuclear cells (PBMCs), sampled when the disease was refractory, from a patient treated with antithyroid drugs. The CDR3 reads CASSSTGSNEKLFF. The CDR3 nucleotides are TGTGCCAGCAGCTCGACAGGGTCTAATGAAAAACTGTTTTTT.